These T cell receptor beta chains were read from a single sample in a study of T cells of healthy individuals. MiXCR was run by TCRdb on the 5' RACE reads, yielding one entry per CDR3 protein. Found here are about 82,000 distinct CDR3 sequences, approximately 5.4% of them singletons; the top ten hold approximately 8%. Receptors originate from a female donor in good health. Each CDR3 is given with its conserved first and last residue. The order of the fields is V gene, J gene, CDR3 protein.

TRBV10-3	TRBJ1-1	CAISESGLGGTEAFF
TRBV28	TRBJ2-7	CASRTVGLAGGEDEQYF
TRBV3-1	TRBJ1-1	CASSPRTLPRTEAFF
TRBV4-1	TRBJ2-1	CASSQDSSVVGGLSNEQFF
TRBV6-2/TRBV6-3	TRBJ2-6	CASSPDRGHGANVLTF
TRBV9	TRBJ2-5	CASSASTSGEETQYF
TRBV12-3/TRBV12-4	TRBJ2-1	CASSRLAEPPYNEQFF
TRBV6-5	TRBJ1-6	CASSYSGSPLHF
TRBV4-3	TRBJ2-2	CASSQERGRNTGELFF
TRBV30	TRBJ2-6	CAWSVLGAGANVLTF
TRBV11-2	TRBJ2-1	CASSRTGAQVPHEQFF
TRBV6-6	TRBJ2-7	CASRTGRGAYEQYF
TRBV24-1	TRBJ2-5	CATSDGRYGGTVQETQYF
TRBV4-2	TRBJ2-5	CASSQGQEQETQYF
TRBV7-2	TRBJ1-1	CASSLKAGAAEAFF
TRBV5-1	TRBJ1-5	CASSPSWGLNQPQHF
TRBV4-3	TRBJ1-4	CASSQIVGNEKLFF
TRBV20-1	TRBJ2-1	CSATLWGLASNEQFF
TRBV19	TRBJ2-7	CASSISRGASYEQYF
TRBV29-1	TRBJ2-7	CSVEVAGERYEQYF
TRBV24-1	TRBJ2-3	CATSDISIGGPDTQYF
TRBV11-2	TRBJ1-1	CASSLAGRDTEAFF
TRBV24-1	TRBJ2-3	CATSRPGADTQYF
TRBV20-1	TRBJ1-2	CSASPPARRGGYTF
TRBV28	TRBJ1-2	CASNQEQNYGYTF
TRBV18	TRBJ2-3	CASSSRLAGSPDTQYF
TRBV29-1	TRBJ1-1	CSVVLWGGAFF
TRBV5-4	TRBJ1-2	CASSFTGAFLNNYGYTF
TRBV4-1	TRBJ1-1	CASSQIGRGTEAFF
TRBV3-1	TRBJ2-3	CASSQFMGGDTQYF
TRBV7-2	TRBJ2-7	CASSSDRGVFYEQYF
TRBV11-2	TRBJ2-5	CASSLFRGSSGFQETQYF
TRBV2	TRBJ2-7	CASSVTTYYEQYF
TRBV3-1	TRBJ1-2	CASSHRTGDGYTF
TRBV27	TRBJ2-3	CASKVSTRTDTQYF
TRBV6-2/TRBV6-3	TRBJ2-1	CASSLTSGYYNEQFF
TRBV18	TRBJ1-4	CASSPPGSFQENEKLFF
TRBV6-2/TRBV6-3	TRBJ2-3	CASSPIGMRGATDTQYF
TRBV28	TRBJ2-6	CASSPLGSPGSGANVLTF
TRBV4-3	TRBJ2-7	CASSRTRDPGYEQYF
TRBV6-5	TRBJ1-1	CASRQGLTEAFF